This entry features one TCR beta chain sequence. In germline, CDR1 is SQVTM, CDR2 ANQGSEA. CDR3 length: 11 amino acids. These data are taken from a study of T cells expressing NK-cell markers. Each CDR3 protein gets one entry in TCRdb, which reprocessed the 5' RACE reads and gives no DNA. The sample has hundreds of thousands of distinct CDR3 sequences. The receptor was isolated from a woman aged 18 to 75 in good health. The gene calls are TRBV29-1 and TRBJ2-1. Sample: blood T cells: a sorted CD56 or NKG2C T cell subset, CD4+ or CD8+ T cells, or bulk PBMC T cells (not recorded which). The CDR3 loop is CSVRTPNEQFF.